This TCR beta chain was documented in a study of shared clonotypes between healthy human individuals. Study-wide points: Naive CD4 clonotype sharing across several donors was approximately 5%. Naive subsets tended to show greater estimated richness than memory subsets.

CD4+ cells were split into CD45RA+ naive and CD45RA-negative memory subsets. To note about this clone: Antigen unknown.

Genomic DNA (from each subset) was split evenly across several immunoSEQ plates. TCRdb's table, derived via immunoSEQ multiplex PCR, lists solely in-frame clones and lacks some. The sample holds roughly 1 million clones, about three quarters seen once. Per the germline V gene, CDR1 is MNHEY and CDR2 is SMNVEV (reference sequence). V was cut by 0 bases and J by 5 bases, with 13 bases left in between. CDR3 length: 16 amino acids. The sample taken for sequencing was memory CD4+ T cells sorted from blood. Regarding subset: CD45RA-negative fraction. V is TRBV27 and J is TRBJ2-2, with TRBD1 as a possible D gene (6 bases). This clonotype was obtained from a man younger than 35 in good health. The CDR3: CASSLSGGAKTGELFF. The CDR3 bases are TGTGCCAGCAGTTTATCTGGGGGCGCAAAGACCGGGGAGCTGTTTTTT.